The 10 T cell receptor beta chains listed next were all sequenced from one sample in a study of monozygotic twins with inflammatory bowel disease. Reanalyzing the 5' RACE reads, TCRdb keeps one entry per CDR3 protein, without DNA. The data include approximately 420,000 distinct CDR3 sequences; the top ten clones carry about 2.3%. The specimen sequenced was blood. These receptors were collected from a human donor with ulcerative colitis or Crohn's disease, or a healthy co-twin of an affected twin (not recorded which).

The V call is TRBV5-1, the J call TRBJ2-7; the D gene TCRdb calls, TRBD1, cannot be checked with no DNA. The CDR3 contains 16 residues. Per germline, CDR1 SGHRS and CDR2 YFSETQ. CDR3 amino acids: CASSILGQGVSYEQYF. The whole variable domain, filled in from reference TRBV5-1 and TRBJ2-7, reads KAGVTQTPRYLIKTRGQQVTLSCSPISGHRSVSWYQQTPGQGLQFLFEYFSETQRNKGNFPGRFSGRQFSNSRSEMNVSTLELGDSALYLCASSILGQGVSYEQYFGPGTRLTVT.

The rearrangement joins TRBV10-3 to TRBJ2-2. The CDR3 is 14 amino acids. Germline lookup yields CDR1 ENHRY and CDR2 SYGVKD. This CDR3 reads CAISEPYNTGELFF.

This chain connects TRBV2 to TRBJ2-3. Germline CDR1 and CDR2: SNHLY and FYNNEI. CDR3 size: 13 residues. CDR3: CASSRTVTDTQYF.

V gene TRBV6-2 or TRBV6-3 combines with J gene TRBJ2-4; TCRdb picks TRBD1, but there is no DNA to check that call. The CDR3 runs 20 residues. Germline-derived CDR1 and CDR2 are MNHEY and SVGEGT. This CDR3 reads CASSYLFGWQGISWENIQYF.

The chain has TRBV7-9 and TRBJ2-7; without DNA, the TCRdb call of TRBD1 cannot be checked. Germline V gene lookup returns CDR1 SEHNR and CDR2 FQNEAQ (reference sequence). CDR3 size: 16 residues. The CDR3 sequence is CASSGRTGTAWNEQYF.

The chain links TRBV4-1 to TRBJ2-2; TCRdb lists TRBD2, though no DNA is available to test this call. This CDR3 is built from 15 residues. CDR1 MGHRA and CDR2 YSYEKL come from the germline V gene. CDR3 loop: CASSQRRADTGDLFF.

The chain uses TRBV7-9 and TRBJ2-7; the TCRdb call, TRBD1, lacks DNA for checking. This CDR3 has 15 amino acids. Germline V gene data show CDR1 as SEHNR and CDR2 as FQNEAQ (reference sequence). CDR3 residues: CASRLDGTGRYEQYF. The full variable domain, rest sourced from reference TRBV7-9 and TRBJ2-7, is DTGVSQNPRHKITKRGQNVTFRCDPISEHNRLYWYRQTLGQGPEFLTYFQNEAQLEKSRLLSDRFSAERPKGSFSTLEIQRTEQGDSAMYLCASRLDGTGRYEQYFGPGTRLTVT.

This rearrangement joins TRBV12-3 or TRBV12-4 to TRBJ2-5; TCRdb calls TRBD1, which cannot be checked without DNA. The CDR3 sequence is 16 residues long. The CDR3 region is CASSRTSPGQQETQYF.

The chain uses TRBV5-7 and TRBJ2-7. TRBV5-7 is given ORF status, its function remaining uncertain. This CDR3 is 13 amino acids long. The CDR3 sequence: CASSSANPYEQYF.

V gene TRBV7-2 combines with J gene TRBJ2-7. CDR1 is SGHTA, CDR2 FQGNSA, per germline. The length of the CDR3 is 14 residues. The CDR3 here is CASSLEWGSYEQYF.